What follows describes a single T cell receptor (beta chain). Germline values: CDR1 SGHVS, CDR2 FNYEAQ. Trimming took 4 bases from V and 0 from J; bases not matched to a gene: 11. The CDR3 has 18 residues. This sample was included in a study of blood T cell repertoires in COVID-19. Study-level information: From T cells, B-cell-depleted T cells, or PBMCs came the material, which was cDNA or gDNA.

Seattle's enrolled individuals joined amid active infection and were then monitored longitudinally. Source study methods: Estimation of nucleated cell counts relied on the amplification of reference gene primers. Profiling relied on immunoSEQ multiplex PCR, and the TCRdb table lists in-frame clones only, not all of them. V and J calls and clone size are given by that table; D and trimming were obtained from the DNA. The sample yields 200,000 to 250,000 clones, approximately 86% seen once. The rearrangement uses TRBV7-6 and TRBJ1-3, with 8 bases aligning to TRBD1. This sequence was found in a woman aged 25 to 39 with COVID-19, enrolled during active disease. Material for sequencing was peripheral blood. The CDR3 loop is CASSSLVGQGLSGNTIYF. The CDR3 coding sequence is TGTGCCAGCAGCTCCCTGGTTGGACAGGGCCTCTCTGGAAACACCATATATTTT.